This TCR beta chain appears in the sequencing data of a study of blood T cell repertoires in COVID-19. Study summary: The cDNA or gDNA used as material had been derived from T cells, B-cell-depleted T cells, or PBMCs.

The CDR3 extends over 15 amino acids. Germline V lookup: CDR1 SEHNR, CDR2 FQNEAQ (reference sequence). V dropped 2 bases and J dropped 7; count of bases not matched to a gene: 5. Here immunoSEQ multiplex PCR was the method, and the copy in TCRdb shows in-frame clones only, minus some. The sample contains 200,000 to 250,000 clones, around nine tenths of which appear only once. The gene calls are TRBV7-9 and TRBJ2-1; 10 nucleotides align to TRBD2. The sample consisted of peripheral blood. The sequence was collected from a woman aged 55-75 years with acute or convalescent COVID-19. In nucleotides, the CDR3 is TGTGCCAGCAGCTTAACAACTAGCGGGAAGAATGAGCAGTTCTTC. As protein: CASSLTTSGKNEQFF.